These 32 T cell receptor beta chains share one sample of origin, sequenced in a study of post-analysis software for immune sequencing data. The library was made from cDNA and included unique molecular identifiers. TCRdb reanalysed the PCR reads using MiXCR and keeps one entry per CDR3 protein. This sample yields about 680,000 distinct CDR3 sequences, of which about 60% are seen a single time; roughly 10% belongs to the top ten. Study-wide results and caveats: Patients carried four or five TRBV segments more frequently than controls did, and TRBV5-6, TRBV5-1 and TRBV20-1 were among them.

These receptors are not linked to any known antigen. Specimen: blood. These receptors all come from a girl aged 2-15 years with multiple sclerosis.

Note on this clonotype: The junction departs from germline at one end; a sequencing error may be responsible. The chain is built from TRBV7-9 and TRBJ2-1; 8 nucleotides line up with TRBD2. CDR3 length: 15 amino acids. The germline V gene encodes CDR1 SEHNR and CDR2 FQNEAQ (reference sequence). CDR3 amino acids: CASSFSGGLYSEQFF. CDR3 nucleotide sequence: TGTGCCAGCAGCTTTTCGGGGGGGCTTTACAGTGAGCAGTTCTTC.

There are a few counts of this clonotype. The V and J genes are TRBV6-1 and TRBJ1-4, with no clear D. V lost 2 bases, J lost 3 bases, and 10 bases lay in between. The CDR3 is 15 amino acids. Germline values: CDR1 MNHNS, CDR2 SASEGT. CDR3 coding DNA: TGTGCCAGCAGTGAATGGCGGGAGCCTAATGAAAAACTGTTTTTT. Its translation is CASSEWREPNEKLFF.

The chain has TRBV6-5 and TRBJ2-3, with D possibly matching TRBD2 (5 bases). The CDR3 runs 16 residues. Germline V CDR1 and CDR2: MNHEY, SVGAGI. Trimming took 2 bases from V and 2 from J, leaving 14 bases between them. The CDR3 region is CASSYGAGEVTDTQYF. CDR3 DNA sequence: TGTGCCAGCAGTTACGGCGCGGGTGAGGTCACAGATACGCAGTATTTT.

This clonotype was observed a single time. This rearrangement joins TRBV20-1 to TRBJ1-6; 9 bases map to TRBD1. The CDR3 is 15 amino acids. In germline, CDR1 is DFQATT, CDR2 SNEGSKA (reference sequence). V shed 6 bases, J shed 9 bases, and the junction held 12 bases outside the gene matches. This CDR3 is CSASSPGQGRSPLHF. Here the CDR3 DNA reads TGCAGTGCATCTTCCCCGGGACAGGGTCGTTCACCCCTCCACTTT.

The chain couples TRBV5-1 to TRBJ1-1, with D maybe TRBD1 (5 bases). The CDR3 totals 13 residues. Germline V gene sequence: CDR1 SGHRS, CDR2 YFSETQ. V was shortened by 7 bases and J by 1 base, with 11 bases between the two germline ends. CDR3 in DNA: TGCGCCAGCCACCGTGGACAGAACACTGAAGCTTTCTTT. It is translated as CASHRGQNTEAFF.

Here the CDR3 reads CSVEDSTYTDTQYF. The CDR3, as DNA: TGCAGCGTTGAAGACTCGACCTACACAGATACGCAGTATTTT. The chain uses TRBV29-1 and TRBJ2-3, with unresolved D. Germline V CDR1 and CDR2: SQVTM, ANQGSEA. Trimming cost V 0 bases and J 2 bases, with 9 bases left between them. The CDR3 has 14 amino acids.

The chain combines TRBV15 with TRBJ2-1; perhaps TRBD2 as D (6 bases). Trimming took 6 bases from V and 10 from J, leaving 22 bases between them. In germline, CDR1 is LNHNV, CDR2 YYDKDF (reference sequence). The CDR3 runs 15 residues. The CDR3 DNA reads TGTGCCACCAGACCGACTAGTATGGGCCAATGGGAGCAGTTCTTC. Its translation is CATRPTSMGQWEQFF.

Details on this clonotype: A read error is possible here, since a much larger clone lies one base away. V gene TRBV7-9 combines with J gene TRBJ2-4, with TRBD1 identical over 8 bases. The J call may be in error: the DNA end matches TRBJ2-7 better. The CDR3 is 12 residues long. Per the germline V gene, CDR1 is SEHNR and CDR2 is FQNEAQ (reference sequence). CDR3 DNA sequence: TGTGCCAGCAGCTGGGACAGGAGCGAGCAGTACTTC. This translates into CASSWDRSEQYF.

The chain carries TRBV7-8 and TRBJ1-2, with 8 nucleotides matching TRBD1. CDR1 SGHVS and CDR2 FQNEAQ come from the germline V gene. The CDR3 sequence is 16 residues long. V gave up 4 bases and J gave up 4 bases; unmatched junction bases: 11. For the CDR3, the DNA is TGTGCCAGCAGCTCTCACCGGGACAGGTCGAGCTATGGCTACACCTTC. Encoded protein: CASSSHRDRSSYGYTF.

The chain carries TRBV20-1 and TRBJ1-6; unclear D gene. Germline V gene data show CDR1 as DFQATT and CDR2 as SNEGSKA (reference sequence). The CDR3 runs to 16 residues. Trimming left V 0 bases short and J 0 bases short, with 9 bases between. CDR3 residues: CSARDYGSSYNSPLHF. CDR3 sequence (DNA): TGCAGTGCTAGAGATTACGGGAGCTCCTATAATTCACCCCTCCACTTT.

The table lists this clonotype with a few counts. This sequence joins TRBV5-1 and TRBJ2-1; D remains ambiguous. Per germline, CDR1 SGHRS and CDR2 YFSETQ. There are 17 residues in the CDR3. The germline V and J ends were trimmed by 0 bases and 0 bases, with 13 bases remaining between them. This CDR3 reads CASSLVGCRSSYNEQFF. In nucleotides, the CDR3 is TGCGCCAGCAGCTTGGTCGGGTGCCGGAGCTCCTACAATGAGCAGTTCTTC.

This clonotype has just one count. The V and J genes are TRBV18 and TRBJ2-1; D unclear. The CDR3 consists of 12 residues. Germline values: CDR1 KGHSH, CDR2 LQKENI. With 5 bases removed from V and 5 bases from J, the gap between germline ends came to 7 bases. This CDR3 is CASSEANNEQFF. The CDR3 bases are TGTGCCAGCTCAGAGGCTAACAATGAGCAGTTCTTC.

V is TRBV27 and J is TRBJ2-7; D might be TRBD2 (6 bases). The germline V and J ends were trimmed by 0 bases and 4 bases, with 10 bases remaining between them. Germline lookup yields CDR1 MNHEY and CDR2 SMNVEV (reference sequence). The CDR3 is made up of 14 amino acids. For the CDR3, the DNA is TGTGCCAGCAGTTTATCCCGGGAGACTTACGAGCAGTACTTC. Its protein is CASSLSRETYEQYF.

The J gene is TRBJ2-5, the V gene TRBV4-2; 8 bases fit TRBD2. The germline V gene encodes CDR1 LGHNA and CDR2 YNFKEQ. This CDR3 contains 15 residues. Losses at the gene ends were 1 base for V and 2 bases for J; bases not matched to a gene: 3. This chain's CDR3 is CASSQGVAGQETQYF. CDR3 bases: TGTGCCAGCAGCCAAGGGGTAGCGGGGCAAGAGACCCAGTACTTC.

The rearrangement joins TRBV20-1 to TRBJ2-3; 14 nucleotides align to TRBD2. Germline V gene sequence: CDR1 DFQATT, CDR2 SNEGSKA (reference sequence). The CDR3 spans 18 residues. V dropped 6 bases and J dropped 4; count of bases not matched to a gene: 15. DNA of the CDR3: TGCAGTGCCAACACTGGGACTAGCGGGAGATTACTTTCAGATACGCAGTATTTT. Its translation is CSANTGTSGRLLSDTQYF.

In its sample, this clonotype was seen once. This chain connects TRBV5-1 to TRBJ2-3; 8 bases are shared with TRBD1. Germline V CDR1 and CDR2: SGHRS, YFSETQ. V lost 3 bases, J lost 4 bases, and 22 bases stayed unmatched. CDR3 size: 20 residues. CDR3 in amino acids: CASSYPDREVDWEAPDTQYF. The CDR3 DNA is TGCGCCAGCAGCTACCCGGACAGGGAAGTCGATTGGGAGGCCCCAGATACGCAGTATTTT.

The rearrangement joins TRBV5-5 to TRBJ2-5; TRBD2 is a possible D gene (6 bases). The assigned J gene may be wrong: the sequence end matches TRBJ2-7 better. Germline CDR1 is SGHKS and CDR2 is YYEKEE (reference sequence). The CDR3 extends over 15 amino acids. The CDR3 is CASGRGARDAYEQYF. The CDR3 DNA reads as TGTGCCAGCGGCCGCGGGGCGCGGGACGCCTACGAGCAGTACTTC.

This clonotype was picked up a small number of times. The chain couples TRBV7-8 to TRBJ2-1; the D is unclear. The V end lost 5 bases, the J end lost 1 base, and 6 bases lay between the germline ends. Germline loops: CDR1 SGHVS, CDR2 FQNEAQ. The CDR3 extends over 13 amino acids. The CDR3 loop is CASSQQSYNEQFF. The CDR3 bases are TGTGCCAGCAGCCAACAGTCCTACAATGAGCAGTTCTTC.

The chain uses TRBV29-1 and TRBJ2-3, with 10 bases matching TRBD1. CDR1 and CDR2 from the germline V gene are SQVTM and ANQGSEA. The CDR3 length is 16 residues. The V gene end was trimmed by 4 bases and the J gene end by 3 bases; junction bases not matched to a gene: 10. CDR3 nucleotide sequence: TGCAGCGTTGGGGGGACCGGGACAGGGGAAACAGATACGCAGTATTTT. Protein: CSVGGTGTGETDTQYF.

The J gene is TRBJ1-2, the V gene TRBV5-1; D gene uncertain. Trimming stripped 7 bases from V and 10 bases from J, with 20 bases between. Germline values: CDR1 SGHRS, CDR2 YFSETQ. The CDR3 contains 13 residues. CDR3 coding DNA: TGCGCCAGCTCAAACTCGGCGTCTCGAAACTACACCTTC. Its translation: CASSNSASRNYTF.

This sequence joins TRBV4-1 and TRBJ1-2; D may be TRBD1 (5 bases). Germline CDR1 MGHRA, CDR2 YSYEKL. Trimming took 0 bases from V and 7 from J, leaving 9 bases between them. The CDR3 totals 13 residues. CDR3 in DNA: TGCGCCAGCAGCCAAGATAAGGGGCCTGGCTACACCTTC. This translates into CASSQDKGPGYTF.

About this clonotype: One junction end does not reproduce the germline sequence, and a read error may be involved. This rearrangement joins TRBV7-8 to TRBJ2-7; D gene unclear. Germline CDR1 reads SGHVS; CDR2 reads FQNEAQ. This CDR3 contains 15 residues. For the CDR3, the DNA is TGTGCCAGTAGCTTATCGTTTCCGGCCTTGGGGTCCCAGTACTTC. Translating it yields CASSLSFPALGSQYF.

This clonotype was picked up a small number of times. The chain carries TRBV28 and TRBJ2-1; D unclear. V was cut by 5 bases and J by 5 bases, with 13 bases left in between. Looked up from germline, CDR1 is MDHEN and CDR2 is SYDVKM. This CDR3 has 14 amino acids. Written as DNA, the CDR3 is TGTGCCAGCAGTAGTTTTGCAGTTAACAATGAGCAGTTCTTC. Its translation: CASSSFAVNNEQFF.

This clonotype was observed once. The V and J genes are TRBV5-4 and TRBJ1-2, with 8 bases matching TRBD1. V dropped 2 bases and J dropped 8; count of bases not matched to a gene: 5. This CDR3 is 13 amino acids long. The germline V gene has CDR1 SGHNT and CDR2 YYREEE (reference sequence). CDR3 amino acids: CASSFSGGIGYTF. The CDR3 DNA reads as TGTGCCAGCAGCTTTTCAGGGGGCATAGGCTACACCTTC.

V and J are TRBV7-6 and TRBJ2-4; perhaps TRBD2 as D (7 bases). The assigned J gene may be wrong: the sequence end matches TRBJ2-7 better. Per germline, CDR1 SGHVS and CDR2 FNYEAQ. The CDR3 totals 15 residues. The CDR3 reads CASSSTRGPSYEQYF. The CDR3 DNA reads TGTGCCAGCAGCTCCACGCGGGGGCCATCCTACGAGCAGTACTTC.

This clonotype was seen only once. CDR3 DNA: TGTGCCAGCAGTTACCGAAGCGGGGGGGGAACCTACGAGCAGTACTTC. The encoded protein is CASSYRSGGGTYEQYF. V is TRBV6-2 or TRBV6-3 and J is TRBJ2-7, with 10 bases that match TRBD2. J was trimmed by 2 bases and V by 2 bases; bases with no gene match: 6. The CDR3 is 16 residues long. Per germline, CDR1 MNHEY and CDR2 SVGEGT.

This chain connects TRBV9 to TRBJ2-5; weak D call: TRBD1 (6 bases). Germline CDR1 reads SGDLS; CDR2 reads YYNGEE. Trimming left V 1 base short and J 3 bases short, with 13 bases between. The CDR3 runs to 15 residues. CDR3 protein: CASSVRAEGEETQYF. In DNA form, the CDR3 reads TGTGCCAGCAGCGTAAGGGCCGAGGGGGAAGAGACCCAGTACTTC.

V usage is TRBV12-3 or TRBV12-4 and J usage is TRBJ1-4; possible D gene TRBD1, 5 bases. This CDR3 has 14 amino acids. Trimming took off 6 bases at V and 2 bases at J, with 10 bases between the two ends. As DNA, the CDR3 is TGTGCCAGCAGCCTCGACAGCACTAATGAAAAACTGTTTTTT. Residues: CASSLDSTNEKLFF.

J is TRBJ2-1 and V is TRBV3-1; unclear D gene. The CDR3 covers 12 residues. V was pared by 0 bases and J by 8 bases, with 5 bases between. Per the germline V gene, CDR1 is LGHDT and CDR2 is YNNKEL (reference sequence). Here the CDR3 reads CASSQDLDEQFF. CDR3 in DNA: TGTGCCAGCAGCCAAGATCTAGATGAGCAGTTCTTC.

J is TRBJ2-1 and V is TRBV5-4; TRBD2 aligns across 13 bases. With V trimmed by 0 bases and J by 8 bases, 2 bases remained unmatched. Germline CDR1 is SGHNT and CDR2 is YYREEE (reference sequence). There are 15 residues in the CDR3. The CDR3 reads CASSLGLAGGHEQFF. The CDR3 region has the DNA TGTGCCAGCAGCTTGGGACTAGCGGGGGGTCATGAGCAGTTCTTC.

The chain uses TRBV12-3 or TRBV12-4 and TRBJ2-2; D may be TRBD1 (6 bases). The CDR3 is 16 amino acids. The V gene lost 2 bases and the J gene lost 5 bases, with 15 bases spanning the gap. CDR3 bases: TGTGCCAGCAGTTTACGGACCAGGGGCCGGACCGGGGAGCTGTTTTTT. Its protein is CASSLRTRGRTGELFF.

This clonotype appeared a few times. This chain uses TRBV20-1 with TRBJ2-7; TRBD2 matches at 10 bases. J lost 0 bases, V lost 6 bases, and 11 bases had no gene match. CDR3 size: 16 residues. Germline loops: CDR1 DFQATT, CDR2 SNEGSKA (reference sequence). The CDR3 DNA follows: TGCAGTGCCCCATCCCCAGGACTAGCGGCCTCCTACGAGCAGTACTTC. Its translation is CSAPSPGLAASYEQYF.